This TCR beta chain was identified during a study of CD8 T cells in Susac syndrome. RNA amounts of about 0.5 to 1 ug underwent reverse transcription with random hexamers. It was immunoSEQ multiplex PCR that amplified TCR beta CDR3 across 54 Vbeta and 13 Jbeta. TCRdb reanalysed the immunoSEQ multiplex PCR reads using MiXCR and keeps one entry per CDR3 protein. The data show approximately 90,000 distinct CDR3 sequences, approximately 92% seen once. CD8+ and CD4+ T cells from blood underwent TCR beta sequencing. Notes on the study in general: The study recognized that the number of individuals in its TCR sequencing and HLA analysis was relatively small.

Note on this clonotype: Its antigen is currently unknown.

The germline gives CDR1 MNHNS, CDR2 SASEGT. This CDR3 comprises 15 residues. The V gene lost 3 bases and the J gene lost 1 base, with 12 bases spanning the gap. Material for sequencing was CD8+ T cells from PBMCs. The TCR was taken from a human donor in good health. This chain connects TRBV6-1 to TRBJ2-5; maybe TRBD2 (6 bases). CDR3 amino acids: CASSETRGSQETQYF. In DNA, the CDR3 is TGTGCCAGCAGTGAGACTCGGGGGTCCCAAGAGACCCAGTACTTC.